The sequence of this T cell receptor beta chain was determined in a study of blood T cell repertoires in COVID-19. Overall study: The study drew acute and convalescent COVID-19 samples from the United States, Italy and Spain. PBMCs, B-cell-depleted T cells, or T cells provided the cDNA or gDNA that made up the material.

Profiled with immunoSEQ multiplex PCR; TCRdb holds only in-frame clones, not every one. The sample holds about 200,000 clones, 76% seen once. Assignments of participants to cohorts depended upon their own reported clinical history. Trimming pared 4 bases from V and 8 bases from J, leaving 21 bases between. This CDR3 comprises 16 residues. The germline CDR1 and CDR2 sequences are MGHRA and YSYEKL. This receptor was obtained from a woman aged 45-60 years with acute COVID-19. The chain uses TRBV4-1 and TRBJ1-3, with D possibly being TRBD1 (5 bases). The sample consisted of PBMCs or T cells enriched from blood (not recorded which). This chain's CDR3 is CASSRDRGPPQDTIYF. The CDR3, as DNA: TGCGCCAGCAGCCGGGATAGGGGCCCACCTCAGGACACCATATATTTT.